Listed below are T cell receptor beta chains from one sample, sequenced in a study of vaccination effects on CD4 cells after COVID-19. Sequencing was performed with immunoSEQ multiplex PCR; in TCRdb, only in-frame clones are kept and a portion is missing. The sample consists of approximately 29,000 clones, approximately 70% of them appearing once. Their recognized antigens are unknown. Sequenced here: CD4+ T cells from PBMCs cultured with a peptide pool, sampled before COVID-19 vaccination. The receptor set was obtained from a human donor who had a prior SARS-CoV-2 infection. Each CDR3 is given without its conserved first and last residue. D genes are given only for firm matches.

>.|TRBJ1-5|TRBV7-8
ASSLKFDSSNQPQH
>TRBD1|TRBJ2-3|TRBV5-4
ASSFPTGAADTQY
>.|TRBJ2-2|TRBV23-1
ASSQSFRHPNTGELF
>TRBD2|TRBJ2-5|TRBV5-1
ASSLGGGGASETQY
>TRBD1|TRBJ1-1|TRBV18
ASSPMGQGLSVNTEAF
>TRBD1|TRBJ2-7|TRBV2
ASGGDSSYEQY
>TRBD2|TRBJ2-1|TRBV7-2
ASSPYGTSGFDEQF
>.|TRBJ2-3|TRBV10-3
AISDYPNTDTQY
>TRBD1|TRBJ1-2|TRBV10-3
AISGTGEAGYGYT
>TRBD2|TRBJ2-3|TRBV27
ASSPAGDRTDTQY
>.|TRBJ1-5|TRBV6-7
ASSYIIAGEIRNQPQH
>TRBD2|TRBJ2-7|TRBV7-8
ASSLLGGSGSYEQY
>.|TRBJ2-2|TRBV5-4
ASSPVQENTGELF
>TRBD1|TRBJ1-2|TRBV5-5
ASSLTRDRGVRYGYT
>.|TRBJ1-2|TRBV2
ASSVGNYGYT
>TRBD1|TRBJ1-5|TRBV18
ASSPTGGWGNQPQH
>.|TRBJ2-6|TRBV11-2
ASSLALSGANVLT
>TRBD1|TRBJ1-1|TRBV6-5
ASTQDRVVLGAF
>.|TRBJ2-2|TRBV7-2
ASSFSFAGELF
>.|TRBJ1-5|TRBV19
ASSMDINQPQH
>TRBD2|TRBJ2-1|TRBV2
ASSLAGDLGLDEQF
>TRBD2|TRBJ2-5|TRBV15
ATSGKTSGVETQY
>.|TRBJ2-3|TRBV12-3/TRBV12-4
ASSLASIDTQY
>.|TRBJ1-3|TRBV18
ASSPSMGGSGNTIY
>.|TRBJ1-6|TRBV30
AWSPWSLSPLH
>.|TRBJ2-5|TRBV13
ASSGSQETQY
>.|TRBJ1-6|TRBV7-9
ASSFLTLRSPLH
>TRBD1|TRBJ2-7|TRBV6-5
ASKDRGDSYEQY
>.|TRBJ1-1|TRBV11-2
ASSLQGPTEAF
>.|TRBJ2-7|TRBV15
ATSRGPRMPEQY
>.|TRBJ1-5|TRBV3-1/TRBV3-2
ASSHAPVNQPQH
>.|TRBJ2-1|TRBV10-3
AISRLETNNEQF
>.|TRBJ2-7|TRBV14
ASSQVLFGEQY
>.|TRBJ2-7|TRBV23-1
ASSQSVGSYEQY
>TRBD1|TRBJ2-7|TRBV10-3
AISKHRDRVDEQY
>.|TRBJ2-3|TRBV10-3
AIAAGPGDTQY
>.|TRBJ1-1|TRBV7-2
ASSLVSARATEAF
>TRBD2|TRBJ2-7|TRBV9
ASSRSVGGDGMEQY
>TRBD1|TRBJ1-1|TRBV7-9
ASSMRQGPLYTEAF